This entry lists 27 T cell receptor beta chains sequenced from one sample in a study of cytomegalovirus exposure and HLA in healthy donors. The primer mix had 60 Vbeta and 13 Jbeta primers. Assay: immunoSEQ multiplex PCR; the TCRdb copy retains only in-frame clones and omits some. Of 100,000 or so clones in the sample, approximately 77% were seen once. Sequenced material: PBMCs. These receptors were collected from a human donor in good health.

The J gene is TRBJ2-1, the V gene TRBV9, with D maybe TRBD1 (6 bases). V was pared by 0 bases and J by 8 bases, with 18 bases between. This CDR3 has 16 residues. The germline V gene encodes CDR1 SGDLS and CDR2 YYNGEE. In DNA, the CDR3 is TGTGCCAGCAGCGTAGGGTCCGGGACCAGGGGCGATGAGCAGTTCTTC. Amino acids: CASSVGSGTRGDEQFF.

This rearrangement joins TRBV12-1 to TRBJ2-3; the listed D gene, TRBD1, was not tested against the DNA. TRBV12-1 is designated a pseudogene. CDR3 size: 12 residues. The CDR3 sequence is CAANKNTDTQYF. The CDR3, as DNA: TGTGCCGCAAACAAGAACACAGATACGCAGTATTTT.

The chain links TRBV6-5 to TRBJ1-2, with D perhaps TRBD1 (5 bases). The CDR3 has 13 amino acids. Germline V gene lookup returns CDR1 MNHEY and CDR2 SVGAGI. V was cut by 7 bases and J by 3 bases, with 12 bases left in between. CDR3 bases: TGTGCCAGCACGTTCGGGACTCACTATGGCTACACCTTC. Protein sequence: CASTFGTHYGYTF.

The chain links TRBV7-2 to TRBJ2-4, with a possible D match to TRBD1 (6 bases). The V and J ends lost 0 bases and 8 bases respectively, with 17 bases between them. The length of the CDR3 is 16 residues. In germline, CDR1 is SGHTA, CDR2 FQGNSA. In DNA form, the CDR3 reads TGTGCCAGCAGCTTAGCCCCCCGGACAGATGGCGACATTCAGTACTTC. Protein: CASSLAPRTDGDIQYF.

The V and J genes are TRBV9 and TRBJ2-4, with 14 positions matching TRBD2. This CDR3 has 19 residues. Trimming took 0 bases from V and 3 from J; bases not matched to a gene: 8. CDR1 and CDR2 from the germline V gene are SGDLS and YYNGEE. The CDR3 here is CASSVGGLAGGAGKNIQYF. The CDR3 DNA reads TGTGCCAGCAGCGTAGGCGGACTAGCGGGGGGAGCAGGCAAAAACATTCAGTACTTC.

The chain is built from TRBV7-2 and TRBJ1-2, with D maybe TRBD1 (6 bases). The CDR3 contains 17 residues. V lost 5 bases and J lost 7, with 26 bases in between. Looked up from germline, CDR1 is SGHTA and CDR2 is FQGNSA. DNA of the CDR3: TGTGCCAGCAGCCCGGGGGGGAGGGGGACCTTTGGGGGTGGCTACACCTTC. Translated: CASSPGGRGTFGGGYTF.

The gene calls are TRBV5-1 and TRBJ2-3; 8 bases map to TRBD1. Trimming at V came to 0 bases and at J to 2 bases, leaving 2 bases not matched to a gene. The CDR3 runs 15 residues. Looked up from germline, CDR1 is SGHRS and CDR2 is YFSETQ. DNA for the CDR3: TGCGCCAGCAGCTTGGCGGGACAGGACACAGATACGCAGTATTTT. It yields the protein CASSLAGQDTDTQYF. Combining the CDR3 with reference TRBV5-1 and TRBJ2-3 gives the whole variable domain KAGVTQTPRYLIKTRGQQVTLSCSPISGHRSVSWYQQTPGQGLQFLFEYFSETQRNKGNFPGRFSGRQFSNSRSEMNVSTLELGDSALYLCASSLAGQDTDTQYFGPGTRLTVL.

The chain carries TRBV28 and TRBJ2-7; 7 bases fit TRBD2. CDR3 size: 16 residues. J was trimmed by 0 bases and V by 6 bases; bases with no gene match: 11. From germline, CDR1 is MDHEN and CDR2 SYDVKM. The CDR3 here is CASSLALGRSSYEQYF. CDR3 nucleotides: TGTGCCAGCAGCCTCGCACTCGGGAGGAGCTCCTACGAGCAGTACTTC.

The CDR3 DNA sequence: TGTGCCAGCAGCCAAGATTACGGAGGGCAAGATACGCAGTATTTT. Translation: CASSQDYGGQDTQYF. This chain joins TRBV14 and TRBJ2-3, with D possibly being TRBD2 (6 bases). Trimming removed 0 bases from V and 5 bases from J, with 12 bases in between. Looked up from germline, CDR1 is SGHDN and CDR2 is FVKESK. This CDR3 is 15 amino acids long.

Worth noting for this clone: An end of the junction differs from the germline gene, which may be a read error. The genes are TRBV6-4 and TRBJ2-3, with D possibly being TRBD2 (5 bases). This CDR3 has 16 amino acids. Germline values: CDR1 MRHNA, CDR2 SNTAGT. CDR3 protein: CASSGPLTGSTDTQYF. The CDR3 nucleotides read TGTGCCAGTAGTGGCCCTCTGACGGGGAGCACAGATACGCAGTATTTT.

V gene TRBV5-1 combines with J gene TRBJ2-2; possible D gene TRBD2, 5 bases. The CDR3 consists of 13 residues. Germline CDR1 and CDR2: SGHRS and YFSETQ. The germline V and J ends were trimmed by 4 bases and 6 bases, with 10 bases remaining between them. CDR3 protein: CASSDGVAGELFF. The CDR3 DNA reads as TGCGCCAGCAGCGACGGGGTCGCCGGGGAGCTGTTTTTT.

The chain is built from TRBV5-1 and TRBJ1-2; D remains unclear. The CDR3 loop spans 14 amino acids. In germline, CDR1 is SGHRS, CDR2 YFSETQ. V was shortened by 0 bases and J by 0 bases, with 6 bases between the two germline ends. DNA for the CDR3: TGCGCCAGCAGCTTGGACCGCGCTAACTATGGCTACACCTTC. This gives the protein CASSLDRANYGYTF.

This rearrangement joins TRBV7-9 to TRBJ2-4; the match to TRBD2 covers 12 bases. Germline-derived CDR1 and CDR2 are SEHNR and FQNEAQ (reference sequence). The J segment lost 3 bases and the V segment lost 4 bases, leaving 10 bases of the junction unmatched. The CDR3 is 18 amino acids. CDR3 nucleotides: TGTGCCAGCAGCTGGTCTAGCGGGAGGGCAATGGGCAAAAACATTCAGTACTTC. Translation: CASSWSSGRAMGKNIQYF.

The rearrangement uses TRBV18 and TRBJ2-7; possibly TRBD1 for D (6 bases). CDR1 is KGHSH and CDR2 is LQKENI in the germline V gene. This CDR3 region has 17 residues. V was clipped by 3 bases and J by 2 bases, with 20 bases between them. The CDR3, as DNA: TGTGCCAGCTCACCTACGAATCCCGGACAGCTTACCTACGAGCAGTACTTC. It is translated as CASSPTNPGQLTYEQYF.

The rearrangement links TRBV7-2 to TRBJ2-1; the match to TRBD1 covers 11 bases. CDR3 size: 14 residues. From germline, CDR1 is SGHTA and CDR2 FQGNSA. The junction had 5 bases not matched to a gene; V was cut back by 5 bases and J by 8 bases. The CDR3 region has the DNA TGTGCCAGCAGCCAAGGACAGGGGGCCTATGAGCAGTTCTTC. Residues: CASSQGQGAYEQFF. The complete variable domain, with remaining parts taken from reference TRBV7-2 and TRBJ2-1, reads GAGVSQSPSNKVTEKGKDVELRCDPISGHTALYWYRQSLGQGLEFLIYFQGNSAPDKSGLPSDRFSAERTGGSVSTLTIQRTQQEDSAVYLCASSQGQGAYEQFFGPGTRLTVL.

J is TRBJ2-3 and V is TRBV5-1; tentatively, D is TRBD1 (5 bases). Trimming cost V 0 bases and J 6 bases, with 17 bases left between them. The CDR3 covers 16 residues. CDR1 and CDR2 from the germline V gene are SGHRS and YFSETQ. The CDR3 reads CASSLDRVGPGDTQYF. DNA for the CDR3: TGCGCCAGCAGCTTGGATCGGGTGGGGCCTGGGGATACGCAGTATTTT.

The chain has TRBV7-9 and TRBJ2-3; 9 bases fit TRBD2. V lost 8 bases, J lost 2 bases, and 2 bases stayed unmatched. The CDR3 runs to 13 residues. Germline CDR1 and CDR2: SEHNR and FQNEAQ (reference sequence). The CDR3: CASGTSPTDTQYF. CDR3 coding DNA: TGTGCCAGCGGGACTAGCCCCACAGATACGCAGTATTTT. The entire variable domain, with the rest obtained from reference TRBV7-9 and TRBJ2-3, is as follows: DTGVSQNPRHKITKRGQNVTFRCDPISEHNRLYWYRQTLGQGPEFLTYFQNEAQLEKSRLLSDRFSAERPKGSFSTLEIQRTEQGDSAMYLCASGTSPTDTQYFGPGTRLTVL.

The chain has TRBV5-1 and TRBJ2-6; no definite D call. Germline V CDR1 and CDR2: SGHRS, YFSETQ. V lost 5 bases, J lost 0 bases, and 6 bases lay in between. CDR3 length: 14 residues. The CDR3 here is CASSASSGANVLTF. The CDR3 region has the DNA TGCGCCAGCAGTGCGAGCTCTGGGGCCAACGTCCTGACTTTC.

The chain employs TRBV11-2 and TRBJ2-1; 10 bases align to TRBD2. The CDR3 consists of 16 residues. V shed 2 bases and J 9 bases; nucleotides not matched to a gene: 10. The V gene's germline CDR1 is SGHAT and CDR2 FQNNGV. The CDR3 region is CASSLRRAGGRGEQFF. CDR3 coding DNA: TGTGCCAGCAGCTTACGCCGAGCGGGGGGGCGGGGTGAGCAGTTCTTC.

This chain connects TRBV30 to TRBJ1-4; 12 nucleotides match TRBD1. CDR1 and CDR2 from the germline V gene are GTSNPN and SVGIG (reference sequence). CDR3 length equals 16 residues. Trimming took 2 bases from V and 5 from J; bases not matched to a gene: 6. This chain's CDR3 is CAWSTGTGGPNEKLFF. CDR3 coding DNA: TGTGCCTGGAGTACCGGGACAGGGGGCCCAAATGAAAAACTGTTTTTT.

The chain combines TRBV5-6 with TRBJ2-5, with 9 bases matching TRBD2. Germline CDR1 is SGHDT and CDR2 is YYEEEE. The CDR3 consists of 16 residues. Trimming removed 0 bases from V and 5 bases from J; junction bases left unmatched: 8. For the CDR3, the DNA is TGTGCCAGCAGCTTGGGTCTGCGGGGGGGCGTTGAGACCCAGTACTTC. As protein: CASSLGLRGGVETQYF.

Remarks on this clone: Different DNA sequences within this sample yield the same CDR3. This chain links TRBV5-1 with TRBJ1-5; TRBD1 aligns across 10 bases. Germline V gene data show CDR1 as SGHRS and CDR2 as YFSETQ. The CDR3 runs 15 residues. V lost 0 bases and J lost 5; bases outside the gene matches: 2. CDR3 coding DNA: TGCGCCAGCAGCTTGGGGGACAGGGGCGATCAGCCCCAGCATTTT. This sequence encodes CASSLGDRGDQPQHF.

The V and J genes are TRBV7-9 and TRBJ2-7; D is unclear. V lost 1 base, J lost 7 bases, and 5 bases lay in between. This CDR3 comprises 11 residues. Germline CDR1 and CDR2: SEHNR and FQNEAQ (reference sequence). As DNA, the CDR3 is TGTGCCAGCAGCTTAGTTTCAGAGCAGTACTTC. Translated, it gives CASSLVSEQYF. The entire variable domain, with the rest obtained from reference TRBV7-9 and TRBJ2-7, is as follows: DTGVSQNPRHKITKRGQNVTFRCDPISEHNRLYWYRQTLGQGPEFLTYFQNEAQLEKSRLLSDRFSAERPKGSFSTLEIQRTEQGDSAMYLCASSLVSEQYFGPGTRLTVT.

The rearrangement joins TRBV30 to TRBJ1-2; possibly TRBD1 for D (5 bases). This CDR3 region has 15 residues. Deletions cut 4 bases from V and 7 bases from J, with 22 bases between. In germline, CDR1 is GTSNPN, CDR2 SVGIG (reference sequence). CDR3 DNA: TGTGCCTGGATCCGGGTGGGGGACCCGGGACTTGGCTACACCTTC. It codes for CAWIRVGDPGLGYTF.

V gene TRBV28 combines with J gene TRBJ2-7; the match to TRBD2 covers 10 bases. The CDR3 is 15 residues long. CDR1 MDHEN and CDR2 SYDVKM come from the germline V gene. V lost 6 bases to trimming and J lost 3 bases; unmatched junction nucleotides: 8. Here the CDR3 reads CASRSAGGPGYEQYF. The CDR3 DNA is TGTGCCAGCAGATCAGCGGGAGGGCCAGGCTACGAGCAGTACTTC.

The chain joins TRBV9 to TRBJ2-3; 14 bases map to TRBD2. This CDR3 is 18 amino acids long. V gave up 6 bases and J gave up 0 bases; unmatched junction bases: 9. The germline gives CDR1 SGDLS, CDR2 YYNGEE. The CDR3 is CASNTGTSGSPSTDTQYF. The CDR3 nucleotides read TGTGCCAGCAATACCGGGACTAGCGGGAGCCCAAGCACAGATACGCAGTATTTT.

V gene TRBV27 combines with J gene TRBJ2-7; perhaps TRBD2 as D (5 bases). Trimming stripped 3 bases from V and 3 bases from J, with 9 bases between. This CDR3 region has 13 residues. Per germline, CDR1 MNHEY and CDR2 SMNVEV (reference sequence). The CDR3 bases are TGTGCCAGCAGTTTCCGGGAAAGCTACGAGCAGTACTTC. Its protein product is CASSFRESYEQYF.